The 29 T cell receptor beta chains reported below all come from one sample, sequenced in a study of CD8+ T cells in alopecia areata. The sample's treatment: oral pan-JAK inhibitor, 5-10 mg twice daily. The authors extracted RNA and reverse transcribed it into cDNA as the sequencing template. Data came from immunoSEQ multiplex PCR; TCRdb stores just in-frame clones and leaves some out. The repertoire holds around 110,000 clones, roughly 55% seen once, with more than 10% in the top ten. The input for sequencing was CD8+ T cells sorted from blood, taken at week 24, from a patient treated with tofacitinib. Every receptor here comes from a human donor with alopecia areata.

The table lists this clone with a few counts. This chain joins TRBV7-9 and TRBJ2-3; 11 bases match TRBD2. Trimming cost V 6 bases and J 0 bases; bases outside gene matches: 8. The CDR3 extends over 17 amino acids. Germline CDR1 SEHNR, CDR2 FQNEAQ (reference sequence). The CDR3 loop is CASSSPTSGASTDTQYF. In DNA, the CDR3 is TGTGCCAGCAGTTCTCCGACTAGCGGGGCTAGCACAGATACGCAGTATTTT.

As concerns this clone: The sample contains more than one DNA sequence encoding this CDR3. This chain uses TRBV9 with TRBJ2-1; D perhaps matches TRBD1 (5 bases). The V gene lost 0 bases and the J gene lost 9 bases, with 10 bases spanning the gap. This CDR3 region has 13 residues. Germline assignment: CDR1 SGDLS and CDR2 YYNGEE. CDR3 in amino acids: CASSVGGRGEQFF. As DNA, the CDR3 is TGTGCCAGCAGCGTAGGGGGAAGGGGTGAGCAGTTCTTC.

The chain recombines TRBV5-6 with TRBJ2-7; unclear D gene. Germline V gene data show CDR1 as SGHDT and CDR2 as YYEEEE. With 0 bases removed from V and 3 bases from J, the gap between germline ends came to 7 bases. The CDR3 contains 13 residues. The CDR3 loop is CASSLEGYYEQYF. In nucleotides, the CDR3 is TGTGCCAGCAGCTTGGAAGGGTACTACGAGCAGTACTTC.

The rearrangement uses TRBV7-2 and TRBJ1-1; D remains ambiguous. V was clipped by 10 bases and J by 1 base, with 19 bases between them. Germline V gene data show CDR1 as SGHTA and CDR2 as FQGNSA. This CDR3 has 15 amino acids. In DNA, the CDR3 is TGTGCCATCGACACATTAGGTGTTTCGAACACTGAAGCTTTCTTT. It specifies CAIDTLGVSNTEAFF.

This clone was counted a few times. This chain links TRBV27 with TRBJ2-7; 8 bases are a match to TRBD1. The CDR3 contains 15 residues. The ends lost 5 bases at V and 0 bases at J; junction bases unmatched: 6. Germline V lookup: CDR1 MNHEY, CDR2 SMNVEV (reference sequence). CDR3 loop: CASSRQGPVSYEQYF. The CDR3 coding sequence is TGTGCCAGCAGTCGACAGGGGCCAGTCTCCTACGAGCAGTACTTC.

This chain joins TRBV6-6 and TRBJ1-2; TRBD1 is a possible D gene (6 bases). The CDR3 sequence is 14 residues long. Trimming took off 5 bases at V and 8 bases at J, with 18 bases between the two ends. The germline CDR1 and CDR2 sequences are MNHNY and SVGAGI (reference sequence). The CDR3 DNA follows: TGTGCCAGCAGTGATTCCGGGACAAGCCGCGGCTACACCTTC. Its translation is CASSDSGTSRGYTF.

The DNA for the CDR3 is TGTGCCAGTAGTATGGGGACTAGCGGGGGGGCTTTTGAGCAGTTCTTC. Encoded protein: CASSMGTSGGAFEQFF. The chain couples TRBV19 to TRBJ2-1; TRBD2 aligns across 16 bases. The junction had 5 bases not matched to a gene; V was cut back by 3 bases and J by 9 bases. The CDR3 covers 16 residues. Per germline, CDR1 LNHDA and CDR2 SQIVND (reference sequence).

This clone has a handful of counts. The chain links TRBV5-6 to TRBJ2-4, with D perhaps given as TRBD1 or TRBD2 (5 bases each). Trimming shortened V by 2 bases and J by 0 bases, and 12 bases separated the two germline ends. Germline CDR1 SGHDT, CDR2 YYEEEE. The CDR3 is made up of 16 amino acids. CDR3 region: CASSLLGEIAKNIQYF. The DNA of the CDR3 is TGTGCCAGCAGCTTATTAGGGGAGATAGCCAAAAACATTCAGTACTTC.

This clone was counted a single time. The chain couples TRBV6-5 to TRBJ1-1, with 7 bases identical to TRBD1. Germline V gives CDR1 MNHEY, CDR2 SVGAGI. The CDR3 has 15 amino acids. Germline trimming cut 6 bases from V and 1 base from J; bases unmatched to any gene: 8. CDR3 sequence: CASSYRGGGNTEAFF. The CDR3 DNA sequence: TGTGCCAGCAGCTACAGGGGAGGTGGGAACACTGAAGCTTTCTTT.

The J gene is TRBJ2-3, the V gene TRBV5-6; no firm D call. V lost 3 bases to trimming and J lost 2 bases, with 4 bases between them. Germline V gene lookup returns CDR1 SGHDT and CDR2 YYEEEE. This CDR3 has 12 residues. This CDR3 is CASSWTTDTQYF. CDR3 DNA sequence: TGTGCCAGCAGCTGGACCACAGATACGCAGTATTTT.

The CDR3 DNA is TGTGCCAGCAGCCCCCCCCAGGGAAATGAGCAGTTCTTC. This translates into CASSPPQGNEQFF. J is TRBJ2-1 and V is TRBV9; TRBD1 is a possible D gene (5 bases). Germline assignment: CDR1 SGDLS and CDR2 YYNGEE. CDR3 length equals 13 residues. Trimming took 4 bases from V and 7 from J, leaving 12 bases between them. The variable domain in full, with the rest retrieved from reference TRBV9 and TRBJ2-1, is DSGVTQTPKHLITATGQRVTLRCSPRSGDLSVYWYQQSLDQGLQFLIQYYNGEERAKGNILERFSAQQFPDLHSELNLSSLELGDSALYFCASSPPQGNEQFFGPGTRLTVL.

The chain uses TRBV30 and TRBJ1-1, with D perhaps matching TRBD1 (5 bases). This CDR3 has 13 residues. Germline V gives CDR1 GTSNPN, CDR2 SVGIG (reference sequence). V shed 2 bases and J shed 6 bases, with 13 bases lying between them. The CDR3 sequence is CAWSQGGFSEAFF. In DNA, the CDR3 is TGTGCCTGGAGTCAGGGTGGCTTCTCTGAAGCTTTCTTT.

The chain is built from TRBV7-9 and TRBJ1-1, with 9 nucleotides matching TRBD1. This CDR3 has 17 amino acids. Germline CDR1 and CDR2: SEHNR and FQNEAQ (reference sequence). Trimming at V came to 6 bases and at J to 1 base, leaving 12 bases not matched to a gene. DNA of the CDR3: TGTGCCAGCAGTTCCACTACCCCGGGACAGGGGAACACTGAAGCTTTCTTT. Translating it yields CASSSTTPGQGNTEAFF.

The chain recombines TRBV27 with TRBJ1-6, with 10 bases matching TRBD1. The CDR3 runs 17 residues. CDR1 is MNHEY and CDR2 is SMNVEV in the germline V gene (reference sequence). With V trimmed by 6 bases and J by 0 bases, 5 bases remained unmatched. CDR3 in amino acids: CASSHGQGGSYNSPLHF. CDR3 nucleotide sequence: TGTGCCAGCAGCCACGGACAGGGGGGCTCCTATAATTCACCCCTCCACTTT.

This clone has just a few counts. The V gene is TRBV4-1, the J gene TRBJ2-3; 11 bases are shared with TRBD2. V shed 2 bases and J 3 bases; nucleotides not matched to a gene: 7. The CDR3 has 17 amino acids. CDR1 and CDR2 from the germline V gene are MGHRA and YSYEKL. In nucleotides, the CDR3 is TGCGCCAGCAGCCAAAAACCCCTAGCGGGGGGAACAGATACGCAGTATTTT. Protein product: CASSQKPLAGGTDTQYF.

There are a few counts of this clone. The chain employs TRBV6-6 and TRBJ1-2; a possible D gene is TRBD1 (6 bases). With 5 bases removed from V and 6 bases from J, the gap between germline ends came to 13 bases. Per germline, CDR1 MNHNY and CDR2 SVGAGI (reference sequence). The CDR3 has 13 residues. The CDR3 loop reads CASSPGTLDGYTF. In DNA, the CDR3 is TGTGCCAGCAGTCCCGGGACATTGGATGGCTACACCTTC.

This clone came up once. The chain employs TRBV6-6 and TRBJ1-2; TRBD1 matches at 8 bases. V trimming: 5 bases; J trimming: 4 bases; junction bases outside the gene matches: 9. Per germline, CDR1 MNHNY and CDR2 SVGAGI (reference sequence). The CDR3 contains 15 residues. The DNA of the CDR3 is TGTGCCAGCAGTGAGGGCCAAACAGGGGGCTATGGCTACACCTTC. Encoded protein: CASSEGQTGGYGYTF.

The rearrangement joins TRBV27 to TRBJ1-5; 7 bases fit TRBD1. Unmatched junction bases numbered 3, after V lost 3 bases and J lost 4 bases. CDR1 MNHEY and CDR2 SMNVEV come from the germline V gene (reference sequence). The CDR3 covers 14 residues. The CDR3 region is CASSLTGFNQPQHF. The CDR3 DNA reads as TGTGCCAGCAGTTTGACAGGGTTTAATCAGCCCCAGCATTTT.

The V call is TRBV4-3, the J call TRBJ1-1; D not certain. Germline CDR1 is LGHNA and CDR2 is YSLEER. The CDR3 is made up of 14 amino acids. Trimming stripped 0 bases from V and 5 bases from J, with 10 bases between. The CDR3 DNA is TGCGCCAGCAGCCAAGATCATACTTGGACTGAAGCTTTCTTT. Encoded protein: CASSQDHTWTEAFF.

The CDR3 DNA reads TGTGCCAGCAGCCCCAAGTCTTCTAGCACAGATACGCAGTATTTT. Amino acids: CASSPKSSSTDTQYF. The chain recombines TRBV7-9 with TRBJ2-3; no reliable D call. The CDR3 loop spans 15 amino acids. The V end lost 5 bases, the J end lost 0 bases, and 12 bases lay between the germline ends. Germline values: CDR1 SEHNR, CDR2 FQNEAQ (reference sequence).

The rearrangement joins TRBV30 to TRBJ2-1, with TRBD1 as a possible D gene (5 bases). V was pared by 3 bases and J by 7 bases, with 13 bases between. The CDR3 has 13 residues. CDR1 GTSNPN and CDR2 SVGIG come from the germline V gene (reference sequence). Here the CDR3 DNA reads TGTGCCTGGAGAGCAGGACACAGAAATGAGCAGTTCTTC. Amino acids: CAWRAGHRNEQFF.

The chain links TRBV7-8 to TRBJ2-7, with D uncertain. Per germline, CDR1 SGHVS and CDR2 FQNEAQ. This CDR3 region has 13 residues. V lost 3 bases and J 4 bases, leaving 10 bases between the germline ends. The CDR3 reads CASSFFPEYEQYF. CDR3 DNA: TGTGCCAGCAGCTTCTTCCCGGAGTACGAGCAGTACTTC. Full variable domain (rest looked up from reference TRBV7-8 and TRBJ2-7): GAGVSQSPRYKVAKRGQDVALRCDPISGHVSLFWYQQALGQGPEFLTYFQNEAQLDKSGLPSDRFFAERPEGSVSTLKIQRTQQEDSAVYLCASSFFPEYEQYFGPGTRLTVT.

This clone was seen more than once but under ten times. The V and J genes are TRBV27 and TRBJ2-1; D is uncertain. Germline-derived CDR1 and CDR2 are MNHEY and SMNVEV (reference sequence). V lost 6 bases, J lost 9 bases, and 15 bases lay in between. CDR3 length: 13 residues. CDR3 region: CASRTLLSVEQFF. DNA for the CDR3: TGTGCCAGCAGGACGCTTTTATCAGTTGAGCAGTTCTTC.

The DNA for the CDR3 is TGTGCCAGCAGCTCGGGGAATTCGGTTCCACCCCTCCACTTT. Protein product: CASSSGNSVPPLHF. V usage is TRBV5-6 and J usage is TRBJ1-6; no clear D gene. V was shortened by 3 bases and J by 11 bases, with 15 bases between the two germline ends. Germline V lookup: CDR1 SGHDT, CDR2 YYEEEE. CDR3 length: 14 amino acids.

This clone was counted only a few times. The chain recombines TRBV10-3 with TRBJ2-7, with TRBD1 identical over 9 bases. CDR1 ENHRY and CDR2 SYGVKD come from the germline V gene. Losses at the gene ends were 3 bases for V and 4 bases for J; bases not matched to a gene: 7. The CDR3 is 15 amino acids. This CDR3 is CAISDWTGDRYEQYF. CDR3 coding DNA: TGTGCCATCAGTGATTGGACAGGGGATCGGTACGAGCAGTACTTC.

The chain is built from TRBV15 and TRBJ2-7; D ambiguous. With 3 bases removed from V and 6 bases from J, the gap between germline ends came to 9 bases. Germline values: CDR1 LNHNV, CDR2 YYDKDF (reference sequence). CDR3 length: 12 residues. CDR3 region: CATSRAPSEQYF. CDR3 DNA: TGTGCCACCAGCAGGGCGCCAAGCGAGCAGTACTTC.

This clone was found a few times. The genes are TRBV25-1 and TRBJ2-5; 11 nucleotides match TRBD2. CDR1 and CDR2 (germline): MGHDK, SYGVNS. With V trimmed by 3 bases and J by 2 bases, 2 bases remained unmatched. The CDR3 spans 15 residues. This chain's CDR3 is CASSDLAGGQETQYF. DNA for the CDR3: TGTGCCAGCAGTGACCTAGCGGGGGGACAAGAGACCCAGTACTTC. Full variable domain (missing parts from reference TRBV25-1 and TRBJ2-5): EADIYQTPRYLVIGTGKKITLECSQTMGHDKMYWYQQDPGMELHLIHYSYGVNSTEKGDLSSESTVSRIRTEHFPLTLESARPSHTSQYLCASSDLAGGQETQYFGPGTRLLVL.

This sequence joins TRBV7-9 and TRBJ1-2; D unclear. V was cut by 3 bases and J by 4 bases, with 9 bases left in between. In germline, CDR1 is SEHNR, CDR2 FQNEAQ (reference sequence). There are 13 residues in the CDR3. As DNA, the CDR3 is TGTGCCAGCAGCTTCCAGGAGGTCTATGGCTACACCTTC. This encodes CASSFQEVYGYTF.

This sequence joins TRBV2 and TRBJ1-1; D is ambiguous. Germline CDR1 reads SNHLY; CDR2 reads FYNNEI. The CDR3 length is 16 residues. The V gene lost 3 bases and the J gene lost 4 bases, with 18 bases spanning the gap. DNA for the CDR3: TGTGCCAGCAGTGACGGTCTGAAGACTGGGGTCACTGAAGCTTTCTTT. Its translation is CASSDGLKTGVTEAFF. Full variable domain (outside the CDR3, taken from reference TRBV2 and TRBJ1-1): EPEVTQTPSHQVTQMGQEVILRCVPISNHLYFYWYRQILGQKVEFLVSFYNNEISEKSEIFDDQFSVERPDGSNFTLKIRSTKLEDSAMYFCASSDGLKTGVTEAFFGQGTRLTVV.